This T cell receptor (beta chain) appears in the sequencing data of a study of blood T cell repertoires in COVID-19. The CDR3 is 16 residues long. Trimming took 1 base from V and 6 from J, leaving 18 bases between them. The germline V gene has CDR1 SNHLY and CDR2 FYNNEI. Grouping used clinical history reported by participants in a survey and questionnaire. In the study's own analysis: Amplification of reference gene primers was used by the study to estimate nucleated cell counts. Repertoires were generated with immunoSEQ multiplex PCR, while TCRdb's copy carries only in-frame clones and drops some. That table supplies the V and J calls and clone size; D and trimming were determined from the DNA. The sample has some 510,000 clones, roughly 88% seen once.

The V call is TRBV2, the J call TRBJ1-2; D is unresolved. The sequencing sample was made of PBMCs or T cells enriched from blood (not recorded which). This TCR derives from a woman aged 40 to 50 who had recovered from COVID-19. Written as DNA, the CDR3 is TGTGCCAGCAGTGAAGAGTTCGCGGGAACTATTGATGGCTACACCTTC. Protein sequence: CASSEEFAGTIDGYTF.